What follows are 9 T cell receptor beta chains derived from one specimen sequenced in a study of T cells after yellow fever vaccination. TCRdb reprocessed the 5' RACE reads with MiXCR, giving one entry per CDR3 protein. The sample carries around 67,000 distinct CDR3 sequences, more than 5.5% recorded once. The sequencing here drew on CD8+ T cells sorted from PBMCs, taken less than 6 days after the first yellow fever vaccination. These TCRs come from a man between 18 and 29 years old who received the YFV17D yellow fever vaccine.

The table lists this clonotype with many counts. The V and J genes are TRBV9 and TRBJ2-1, with D hard to call. The CDR3 loop spans 13 amino acids. Germline values: CDR1 SGDLS, CDR2 YYNGEE. V lost 3 bases, J lost 5 bases, and 9 bases lay in between. The CDR3 sequence is CASSAPLNNEQFF. In nucleotides, the CDR3 is TGTGCCAGCAGCGCCCCTCTCAACAATGAGCAGTTCTTC.

This clonotype was counted many times. This chain connects TRBV27 to TRBJ2-2; the D is unclear. V gave up 2 bases and J gave up 5 bases, with 9 bases separating them. Germline CDR1 is MNHEY and CDR2 is SMNVEV (reference sequence). The CDR3 has 14 amino acids. The CDR3 loop reads CASSLGEATGELFF. The CDR3 coding sequence is TGTGCCAGCAGTTTAGGCGAGGCTACCGGGGAGCTGTTTTTT.

This clonotype was counted ten times or more. The chain employs TRBV12-3 or TRBV12-4 and TRBJ2-3; D is perhaps TRBD2 (5 bases). Trimming took 5 bases from V and 4 from J, leaving 13 bases between them. This CDR3 has 14 residues. The CDR3 DNA reads TGTGCCAGCAGTACTAGGGCCGAAGCAGATACGCAGTATTTT. It yields the protein CASSTRAEADTQYF.

As to this clonotype: A much larger clonotype is one base distant, so this may be a read error. The chain carries TRBV27 and TRBJ2-3; no clear D. The germline V and J ends were trimmed by 8 bases and 10 bases, with 10 bases remaining between them. The CDR3 sequence is 10 residues long. CDR1 and CDR2 from the germline V gene are MNHEY and SMNVEV (reference sequence). The CDR3 DNA reads as TGTGCCAGCGGAGATGTGCCGCAGTATTTT. It codes for CASGDVPQYF.

The chain combines TRBV6-1 with TRBJ2-6; D is possibly TRBD1 (6 bases). The CDR3 runs to 16 residues. CDR1 MNHNS and CDR2 SASEGT come from the germline V gene. V was trimmed by 10 bases and J by 0 bases, leaving 16 bases between them. CDR3 residues: CATSQGFPSGANVLTF. CDR3 coding DNA: TGTGCCACTTCACAGGGTTTCCCCTCTGGGGCCAACGTCCTGACTTTC.

Notes on this clonotype: A read error may be the cause here, since a much bigger clone is one base away. This chain links TRBV7-2 with TRBJ2-1; D possibly corresponds to TRBD1 (5 bases). The V end was cut by 8 bases, the J end by 6 bases, with 14 bases between. The CDR3 covers 13 residues. CDR1 and CDR2 (germline): SGHTA, FQGNSA. CDR3 nucleotide sequence: TGTGCCAGCGGCCCCGGACAAATCAATGAGCAGTTCTTC. This sequence encodes CASGPGQINEQFF.

This clonotype was observed many times. This rearrangement joins TRBV21-1 to TRBJ2-5; TRBD1, the D gene given by the table, was not confirmed from the DNA. TRBV21-1 is an annotated pseudogene. CDR3 length: 16 amino acids. DNA of the CDR3: TGTGCCAGCAGCAAATCCGACAGGGAGCGGTGGGAGACCCAGTACTTC. This gives the protein CASSKSDRERWETQYF.

This clonotype was seen repeatedly, ten times or more. The CDR3 spells CSVEGSGNTGELFF. The CDR3 nucleotides read TGCAGCGTTGAAGGGTCCGGGAACACCGGGGAGCTGTTTTTT. This chain joins TRBV29-1 and TRBJ2-2; unclear D gene. The germline V gene has CDR1 SQVTM and CDR2 ANQGSEA. Trimming removed 1 base at V and 1 base at J, with 7 bases between. The CDR3 spans 14 residues.

This clonotype was observed a few times. J is TRBJ2-1 and V is TRBV7-9, with no clear D. The V gene's germline CDR1 is SEHNR and CDR2 FQNEAQ (reference sequence). CDR3 length: 10 amino acids. Trimming pared 5 bases from V and 9 bases from J, leaving 5 bases between. DNA of the CDR3: TGTGCCAGCAGCCGTATTGAGCAGTTCTTC. Translated, it gives CASSRIEQFF.